A single sample is the source of the 14 T cell receptor beta chains below, sequenced in a study of graft-versus-host responses after intestinal transplantation. Their antigens are not known. Assay used: immunoSEQ multiplex PCR; TCRdb lists only in-frame clones, some missing. Of tens of thousands of clones in the sample, 89% were seen once. The material sequenced was unstimulated CD4+ T cells sorted from spleen or lymph node cells, taken before transplant. The receptors come from a human donor who was the organ donor for an intestinal transplant.

The chain carries TRBV7-9 and TRBJ2-7, with D unclear. The CDR3 contains 13 residues. Trimming left V 0 bases short and J 2 bases short, with 5 bases between. Germline values: CDR1 SEHNR, CDR2 FQNEAQ (reference sequence). CDR3 coding DNA: TGTGCCAGCAGCTTAGCGGGCGCCTACGAGCAGTACTTC. Protein product: CASSLAGAYEQYF.

V and J are TRBV30 and TRBJ1-6; a weak D match, TRBD1 (5 bases). Germline CDR1 and CDR2: GTSNPN and SVGIG (reference sequence). The CDR3 sequence is 14 residues long. Trimming removed 0 bases from V and 5 bases from J, with 8 bases in between. The CDR3 DNA follows: TGTGCCTGGAGTGTAACAGGAAATAATTCACCCCTCCACTTT. Protein product: CAWSVTGNNSPLHF.

This chain links TRBV4-2 with TRBJ2-3, with TRBD2 matching 7 bases. This CDR3 spans 20 amino acids. In germline, CDR1 is LGHNA, CDR2 YNFKEQ. Germline trimming cut 2 bases from V and 0 bases from J; bases unmatched to any gene: 17. The CDR3 region is CASSQSNPGGTPSSTDTQYF. For the CDR3, the DNA is TGTGCCAGCAGCCAATCGAATCCGGGAGGCACTCCCTCTAGCACAGATACGCAGTATTTT.

The CDR3 DNA follows: TGCGCCAGCAGGTCGGGACAGCTCTCCTACGAGCAGTACTTC. It is translated as CASRSGQLSYEQYF. The chain has TRBV5-1 and TRBJ2-7; 7 bases map to TRBD1. CDR1 and CDR2 (germline): SGHRS, YFSETQ. The CDR3 runs 14 residues. The V segment lost 5 bases and the J segment 0 bases; nucleotides outside the gene matches: 5.

The chain links TRBV30 to TRBJ1-2; 7 nucleotides match TRBD1. Germline CDR1 reads GTSNPN; CDR2 reads SVGIG (reference sequence). J lost 2 bases, V lost 3 bases, and 18 bases had no gene match. This CDR3 contains 18 residues. The CDR3 loop reads CAWRGGIDRQGLNYGYTF. The CDR3 DNA reads TGTGCCTGGAGGGGGGGAATCGACAGACAGGGATTAAACTATGGCTACACCTTC.

This chain links TRBV28 with TRBJ2-2; possible D gene TRBD1, 5 bases. CDR3 length: 15 amino acids. Germline V gene data show CDR1 as MDHEN and CDR2 as SYDVKM. V was cut by 6 bases and J by 1 base, with 12 bases left in between. Here the CDR3 DNA reads TGTGCCAGCAGCCCCAACAGGTGGAACACCGGGGAGCTGTTTTTT. It encodes CASSPNRWNTGELFF.

J is TRBJ2-1 and V is TRBV7-2, with 8 bases identical to TRBD2. Trimming at V came to 1 base and at J to 15 bases, leaving 17 bases not matched to a gene. The CDR3 is made up of 16 amino acids. Germline CDR1 is SGHTA and CDR2 is FQGNSA. CDR3 sequence (DNA): TGTGCCAGCAGCTTAGATTCCGGGACTAGTTTCATAGGAGGGTTCTTC. Its translation is CASSLDSGTSFIGGFF.

V is TRBV20-1 and J is TRBJ2-3; D uncertain. The V and J ends lost 5 bases and 2 bases respectively, with 5 bases between them. The CDR3 consists of 11 residues. Germline loops: CDR1 DFQATT, CDR2 SNEGSKA (reference sequence). DNA of the CDR3: TGCAGTGCTCAATTCACAGATACGCAGTATTTT. Translation: CSAQFTDTQYF.

The chain has TRBV5-1 and TRBJ2-7, with unresolved D. Germline V CDR1 and CDR2: SGHRS, YFSETQ. The V end lost 0 bases, the J end lost 0 bases, and 7 bases lay between the germline ends. This CDR3 is built from 14 residues. CDR3 amino acids: CASSLGPDSYEQYF. CDR3 DNA sequence: TGCGCCAGCAGCTTGGGGCCTGACTCCTACGAGCAGTACTTC.

The rearrangement joins TRBV30 to TRBJ2-1; D gene unclear. The germline V and J ends were trimmed by 1 base and 5 bases, with 9 bases remaining between them. This CDR3 comprises 13 residues. From germline, CDR1 is GTSNPN and CDR2 SVGIG (reference sequence). As DNA, the CDR3 is TGTGCCTGGAGTGAGCAACCACACAATGAGCAGTTCTTC. Its translation: CAWSEQPHNEQFF.

The rearrangement joins TRBV18 to TRBJ2-5; TRBD2 is a possible D gene (6 bases). Germline CDR1 KGHSH, CDR2 LQKENI. The CDR3 sequence is 15 residues long. The V end was cut by 4 bases, the J end by 5 bases, with 17 bases between. Here the CDR3 DNA reads TGTGCCAGCTCACAGGACTACGGGAGAGGGGAGACCCAGTACTTC. The encoded protein is CASSQDYGRGETQYF.

The J gene is TRBJ1-2, the V gene TRBV5-1, with D perhaps matching TRBD1 (5 bases). V lost 0 bases and J 8 bases, leaving 11 bases between the germline ends. This CDR3 is built from 13 residues. Germline values: CDR1 SGHRS, CDR2 YFSETQ. CDR3 nucleotide sequence: TGCGCCAGCAGCTTGGGGGGGGATTCGGGCTACACCTTC. This encodes CASSLGGDSGYTF.

The genes are TRBV6-1 and TRBJ1-1; D call uncertain. Trimming took off 6 bases at V and 5 bases at J, with 7 bases between the two ends. This CDR3 has 11 residues. Germline CDR1 is MNHNS and CDR2 is SASEGT. The CDR3 DNA sequence: TGTGCCAGCAGGGAGCGGACTGAAGCTTTCTTT. It translates to CASRERTEAFF.

V usage is TRBV11-2 and J usage is TRBJ1-2; TRBD1 agrees at 9 bases. The CDR3 sequence is 15 residues long. The junction had 3 bases not matched to a gene; V was cut back by 3 bases and J by 1 base. Germline CDR1 and CDR2: SGHAT and FQNNGV. The CDR3 protein is CASSFGQGNNYGYTF. CDR3 sequence (DNA): TGTGCCAGCAGCTTCGGACAGGGGAATAACTATGGCTACACCTTC.